This T cell receptor (beta chain) was captured by sequencing in a study of early T cells in non-severe SARS-CoV-2 infection. Study information: From unsorted whole blood, bulk RNA was sequenced, and the chains remained unpaired. Notes on the study in general: Anti-spike CD8 responses were favored by VDJdb matching, which missed private and CD4 specificities.

In the library, individual cDNA molecules carried attached unique molecular identifiers. MiXCR, applied by TCRdb to the 5' RACE reads, yields one record per CDR3 protein. The table has 75,000 to 90,000 distinct CDR3 sequences, 13% seen once. This clonotype has more than one count but fewer than ten. Its antigen is unknown. Per the germline V gene, CDR1 is SGHAT and CDR2 is FQNNGV. V trimming: 5 bases; J trimming: 3 bases; junction bases outside the gene matches: 3. This CDR3 is 15 amino acids long. The chain joins TRBV11-2 to TRBJ2-2; 10 bases are shared with TRBD1. The receptor was isolated from an adult who was a healthcare worker with PCR-confirmed SARS-CoV-2 infection or an uninfected control (not recorded which). The sequenced sample consisted of whole blood. The CDR3 sequence is CASSQGQGDTGELFF. For the CDR3, the DNA is TGTGCCAGCAGCCAAGGACAGGGGGACACCGGGGAGCTGTTTTTT.